The present TCR beta chain was sequenced within a study of PD-1 blockade in classical Hodgkin lymphoma. Time point of the sample: cycle 4 day 1 (C4D1), after five to seven weeks of nivolumab. Relapses following autologous stem cell transplantation were seen in all patients, with brentuximab vedotin exposure varying. V lost 5 bases and J lost 1; bases outside the gene matches: 4. Germline values: CDR1 SNHLY, CDR2 FYNNEI. The CDR3 contains 15 residues. The protocol was immunoSEQ multiplex PCR, while the TCRdb copy is restricted to in-frame clones and leaves out a portion. The sample lists approximately 27,000 clones, approximately 80% seen once, with about 18% in the top ten.

The sequence was collected from a human donor with classical Hodgkin lymphoma. V is TRBV2 and J is TRBJ1-1, with TRBD1 identical over 10 bases. The source was peripheral blood mononuclear cells (PBMCs), collected before the fourth cycle of nivolumab. CDR3 coding DNA: TGTGCCAGCAGTCCGGGACAGGGGACGAACACTGAAGCTTTCTTT. Translation gives CASSPGQGTNTEAFF.